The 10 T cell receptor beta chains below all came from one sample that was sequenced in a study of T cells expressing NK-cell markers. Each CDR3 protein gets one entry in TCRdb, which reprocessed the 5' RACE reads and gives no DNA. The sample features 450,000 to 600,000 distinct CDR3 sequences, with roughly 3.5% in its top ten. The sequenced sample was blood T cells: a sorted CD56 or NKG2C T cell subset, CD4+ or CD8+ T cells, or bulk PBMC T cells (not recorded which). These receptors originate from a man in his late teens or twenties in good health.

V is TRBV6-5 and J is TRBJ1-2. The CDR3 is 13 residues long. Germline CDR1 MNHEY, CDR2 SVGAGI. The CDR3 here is CASSYSISRGYTF.

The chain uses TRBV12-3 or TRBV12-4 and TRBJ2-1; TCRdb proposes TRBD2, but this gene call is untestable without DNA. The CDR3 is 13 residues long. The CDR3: CASSLSQRDEQFF.

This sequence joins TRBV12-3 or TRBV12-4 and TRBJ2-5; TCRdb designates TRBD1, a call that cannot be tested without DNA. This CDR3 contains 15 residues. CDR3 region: CASSPGQVNQETQYF.

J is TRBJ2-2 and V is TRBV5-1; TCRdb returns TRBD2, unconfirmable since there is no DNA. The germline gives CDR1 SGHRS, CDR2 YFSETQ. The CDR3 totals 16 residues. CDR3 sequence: CASSSASGRGVGELFF.

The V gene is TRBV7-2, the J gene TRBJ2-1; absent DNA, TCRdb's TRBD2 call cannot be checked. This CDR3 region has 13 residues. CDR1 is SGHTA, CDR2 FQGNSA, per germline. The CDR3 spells CASSPTSINEQFF.

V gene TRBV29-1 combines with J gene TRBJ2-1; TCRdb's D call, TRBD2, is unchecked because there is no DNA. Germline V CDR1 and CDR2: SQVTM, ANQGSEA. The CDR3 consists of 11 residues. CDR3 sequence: CSVERLESQFF.

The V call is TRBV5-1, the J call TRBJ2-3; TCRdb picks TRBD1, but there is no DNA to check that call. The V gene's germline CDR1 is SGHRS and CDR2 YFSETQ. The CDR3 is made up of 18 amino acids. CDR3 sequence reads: CASSLPERGGQSTDTQYF.

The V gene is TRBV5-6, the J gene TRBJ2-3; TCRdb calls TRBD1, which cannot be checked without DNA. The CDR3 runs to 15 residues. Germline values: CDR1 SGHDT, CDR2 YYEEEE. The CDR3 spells CASSRRQGGADTQYF.

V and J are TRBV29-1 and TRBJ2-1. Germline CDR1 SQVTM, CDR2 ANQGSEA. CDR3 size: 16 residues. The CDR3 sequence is CSVESLDRTLYNEQFF.

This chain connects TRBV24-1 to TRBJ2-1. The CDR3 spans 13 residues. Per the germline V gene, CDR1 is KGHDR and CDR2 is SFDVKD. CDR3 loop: CATCDSTYNEQFF.